A selection of T cell receptor beta chains follows, all from one sample in a study of T cells in Graves' hyperthyroidism and ophthalmopathy. TCRdb itself ran the multiplex PCR reads through MiXCR, one entry per CDR3 protein. The data hold about 500,000 distinct CDR3 sequences, with roughly 15% observed a single time. Sequencing was performed on blood. These receptors all come from a woman under 40 with Graves' ophthalmopathy. CDR3s include the opening cysteine and the closing phenylalanine or tryptophan. The order of the fields is V gene, D gene, J gene, clone size, CDR3 protein, CDR3 DNA. The D gene is left open where the match is weak. Only part of the rows carry a size: once, few, many, or a class if the clone is expanded.

V: TRBV13
D: .
J: TRBJ2-2
size: many
CDR3: CASSTDRTGELFF
DNA: TGTGCCAGCAGCACTGACAGGACCGGGGAGCTGTTTTTT

V: TRBV2
D: TRBD2
J: TRBJ2-5
size: many
CDR3: CASSSQRGLEETQYF
DNA: TGTGCCAGCAGTTCCCAGCGGGGATTAGAAGAGACCCAGTACTTC

V: TRBV7-2
D: TRBD1
J: TRBJ1-5
size: few
CDR3: CASSFGGTGIRQPRHF
DNA: TGTGCCAGCAGCTTTGGCGGGACAGGGATTAGGCAGCCCCGGCATTTT

V: TRBV6-1
D: TRBD1
J: TRBJ2-5
size: .
CDR3: CASSSRGQAQYF
DNA: TGTGCCAGCAGCTCCAGGGGGCAGGCCCAGTACTTC

V: TRBV20-1
D: TRBD2
J: TRBJ2-7
size: many
CDR3: CSAPGTSGAYEQYF
DNA: TGCAGTGCTCCCGGGACTAGCGGAGCATACGAGCAGTACTTC

V: TRBV5-1
D: .
J: TRBJ2-5
size: many
CDR3: CASNPDRSETQYF
DNA: TGCGCCAGCAACCCCGACAGATCGGAGACCCAGTACTTC

V: TRBV28
D: TRBD1
J: TRBJ1-1
size: few
CDR3: CASSYYRGTYTEAFF
DNA: TGTGCCAGCAGTTACTACAGGGGTACATACACTGAAGCTTTCTTT

V: TRBV12-3/TRBV12-4
D: .
J: TRBJ1-1
size: many
CDR3: CASSLSGPFSNTEAFF
DNA: TGTGCCAGCAGTTTAAGCGGGCCCTTTAGCAACACTGAAGCTTTCTTT

V: TRBV28
D: TRBD2
J: TRBJ2-1
size: many
CDR3: CASSLLAGGIDEQFF
DNA: TGTGCCAGCAGTTTATTAGCGGGAGGGATCGATGAGCAGTTCTTC

V: TRBV5-1
D: .
J: TRBJ2-1
size: many
CDR3: CASSLTGITYNEQFF
DNA: TGCGCCAGCAGCTTGACGGGGATAACCTACAATGAGCAGTTCTTC

V: TRBV18
D: .
J: TRBJ1-3
size: few
CDR3: CASSLGQSSGNTIYF
DNA: TGTGCCAGCTCACTTGGACAGTCCTCTGGAAACACCATATATTTT

V: TRBV25-1
D: .
J: TRBJ1-4
size: .
CDR3: CASSETGLWKLFF
DNA: TGTGCCAGCAGTGAAACCGGGTTATGGAAACTGTTTTTT

V: TRBV27
D: .
J: TRBJ2-7
size: .
CDR3: CASSLFGPYEQYF
DNA: TGTGCCAGCAGTTTATTCGGCCCTTACGAGCAGTACTTC

V: TRBV6-6
D: .
J: TRBJ1-3
size: few
CDR3: CASSYTQPGNGNTIYF
DNA: TGTGCCAGCAGTTACACACAGCCAGGGAACGGAAACACCATATATTTT

V: TRBV10-3
D: TRBD2
J: TRBJ2-7
size: many
CDR3: CAISLAVAGRGEQYF
DNA: TGTGCCATCAGCCTTGCGGTAGCGGGCCGAGGGGAGCAGTACTTC

V: TRBV6-2/TRBV6-3
D: .
J: TRBJ1-6
size: few
CDR3: CASTHGGWRSDNSPLHF
DNA: TGTGCCAGCACCCACGGGGGGTGGAGGTCCGATAATTCACCCCTCCACTTT